These 14 T cell receptor beta chains share one sample of origin, sequenced in a study of T cells after yellow fever vaccination. In TCRdb, the 5' RACE reads were re-called with MiXCR into one record per CDR3 protein. The sample yields fewer than 100,000 distinct CDR3 sequences, under 7% seen once. This sample comprised CD8+ T cells sorted from PBMCs, obtained 10 days after the yellow fever booster vaccination. The receptors were sampled from a man between 18 and 35 years old who received the YFV17D yellow fever vaccine.

V usage is TRBV20-1 and J usage is TRBJ2-5; D unresolved. The CDR3 runs 10 residues. CDR1 and CDR2 from the germline V gene are DFQATT and SNEGSKA (reference sequence). CDR3 in DNA: TGCAGGATAGGGCGGGAGACCCAGTACTTC. Translating it yields CRIGRETQYF.

The J gene is TRBJ2-5, the V gene TRBV5-1; TRBD1 agrees at 10 bases. V gave up 7 bases and J gave up 5 bases; unmatched junction bases: 11. The CDR3 is 15 amino acids. From germline, CDR1 is SGHRS and CDR2 YFSETQ. The CDR3 DNA is TGCGCCAGCGGATGGGGGACAGGGGCCTACGAGACCCAGTACTTC. This gives the protein CASGWGTGAYETQYF.

The chain employs TRBV21-1 and TRBJ2-1; the table's TRBD2 call for D was not verified on the DNA. TRBV21-1 is flagged as a pseudogene. The CDR3 has 14 amino acids. The DNA of the CDR3 is TGTGCCAGCAGCACCTCCCCAGCGGGAGAAGAGCAGTTCTTC. It specifies CASSTSPAGEEQFF.

This clonotype came up a few times. The chain combines TRBV5-1 with TRBJ2-3; 7 nucleotides line up with TRBD1. The CDR3 runs to 17 residues. Germline V gene sequence: CDR1 SGHRS, CDR2 YFSETQ. V gave up 0 bases and J gave up 2 bases; unmatched junction bases: 9. The CDR3 is CASSLVPDRKPTDTQYF. For the CDR3, the DNA is TGCGCCAGCAGCTTGGTTCCGGACAGGAAACCCACAGATACGCAGTATTTT.

This clonotype showed up just a few times. The V gene is TRBV5-1, the J gene TRBJ2-1, with D perhaps matching TRBD1 (6 bases). The germline gives CDR1 SGHRS, CDR2 YFSETQ. Trimming left V 3 bases short and J 4 bases short, with 17 bases between. The length of the CDR3 is 16 residues. The CDR3 loop is CASSSEGHPYYNEQFF. Written as DNA, the CDR3 is TGCGCCAGCAGCTCTGAGGGACATCCGTATTACAATGAGCAGTTCTTC.

At least ten counts were recorded for this clonotype. The gene calls are TRBV12-3 or TRBV12-4 and TRBJ2-7; 12 nucleotides agree with TRBD2. The CDR3 is 15 amino acids. The junction had 0 bases not matched to a gene; V was cut back by 1 base and J by 2 bases. The CDR3 DNA reads TGTGCCAGCAGTTTAGGGACTAGCGGGGCCTACGAGCAGTACTTC. Protein: CASSLGTSGAYEQYF.

J is TRBJ2-3 and V is TRBV27; D remains ambiguous. The CDR3 loop spans 15 amino acids. Trimming removed 7 bases at V and 0 bases at J, with 14 bases between. In germline, CDR1 is MNHEY, CDR2 SMNVEV (reference sequence). The CDR3 sequence is CASTPAQSSTDTQYF. The CDR3 DNA is TGTGCCAGCACCCCCGCTCAGAGTAGCACAGATACGCAGTATTTT.

This clonotype was detected a few times. V and J are TRBV19 and TRBJ1-1, with D possibly TRBD1 on 6 matching bases. From germline, CDR1 is LNHDA and CDR2 SQIVND (reference sequence). This CDR3 spans 14 amino acids. V lost 8 bases and J 1 base, leaving 14 bases between the germline ends. DNA of the CDR3: TGTGCCAGTTCCCCGAAGACAGGGAACACTGAAGCTTTCTTT. Protein: CASSPKTGNTEAFF. The variable domain in full, with the rest retrieved from reference TRBV19 and TRBJ1-1, is DGGITQSPKYLFRKEGQNVTLSCEQNLNHDAMYWYRQDPGQGLRLIYYSQIVNDFQKGDIAEGYSVSREKKESFPLTVTSAQKNPTAFYLCASSPKTGNTEAFFGQGTRLTVV.

This clonotype appeared a few times. The rearrangement joins TRBV5-5 to TRBJ2-3; D is unresolved. The CDR3 extends over 14 amino acids. Germline assignment: CDR1 SGHKS and CDR2 YYEKEE (reference sequence). V lost 0 bases, J lost 2 bases, and 7 bases lay in between. As DNA, the CDR3 is TGTGCCAGCAGCTTGGAATTAATCACAGATACGCAGTATTTT. This translates into CASSLELITDTQYF.

In this sample, this clonotype turned up a few times. V is TRBV13 and J is TRBJ1-1; weak D call: TRBD1 (6 bases). The CDR3 consists of 13 residues. The V end lost 4 bases, the J end lost 0 bases, and 6 bases lay between the germline ends. CDR1 is PRHDT, CDR2 FYEKMQ, per germline (reference sequence). CDR3 in DNA: TGTGCCAGCAGCTGGACAGTGAACACTGAAGCTTTCTTT. This sequence encodes CASSWTVNTEAFF.

In its sample, this clonotype was seen many times. This rearrangement joins TRBV5-5 to TRBJ2-1, with 9 bases matching TRBD2. The trim removed 2 bases at V and 3 bases at J, leaving 3 bases unmatched. The CDR3 is 15 residues long. CDR1 and CDR2 (germline): SGHKS, YYEKEE (reference sequence). The CDR3, as DNA: TGTGCCAGCAGCTTAGCGGGGGGAGACTACAATGAGCAGTTCTTC. Encoded protein: CASSLAGGDYNEQFF.

The chain is built from TRBV7-9 and TRBJ1-2; TRBD1 aligns across 10 bases. Germline V gene sequence: CDR1 SEHNR, CDR2 FQNEAQ (reference sequence). This CDR3 is built from 17 residues. The V gene end was trimmed by 5 bases and the J gene end by 2 bases; junction bases not matched to a gene: 11. The CDR3 DNA reads TGTGCCAGCAGCGGAAGACAGGGGGCAGATGCGAACTATGGCTACACCTTC. Encoded protein: CASSGRQGADANYGYTF.

This chain links TRBV4-3 with TRBJ2-1, with D uncertain. The CDR3 length is 14 residues. Between the trimmed V and J ends, which lost 0 bases and 9 bases, there was a span of 12 bases. Germline CDR1 is LGHNA and CDR2 is YSLEER. Here the CDR3 reads CASSQDRSVTEQFF. The DNA of the CDR3 is TGCGCCAGCAGCCAAGATCGATCGGTAACTGAGCAGTTCTTC.

The genes are TRBV6-2 or TRBV6-3 and TRBJ2-5; 12 positions agree with TRBD2. This CDR3 has 14 residues. Germline lookup yields CDR1 MNHEY and CDR2 SVGEGT. Trimming removed 6 bases from V and 3 bases from J; junction bases left unmatched: 2. CDR3 loop: CASRGLAGEETQYF. CDR3 nucleotides: TGTGCCAGCAGGGGACTAGCGGGTGAAGAGACCCAGTACTTC.